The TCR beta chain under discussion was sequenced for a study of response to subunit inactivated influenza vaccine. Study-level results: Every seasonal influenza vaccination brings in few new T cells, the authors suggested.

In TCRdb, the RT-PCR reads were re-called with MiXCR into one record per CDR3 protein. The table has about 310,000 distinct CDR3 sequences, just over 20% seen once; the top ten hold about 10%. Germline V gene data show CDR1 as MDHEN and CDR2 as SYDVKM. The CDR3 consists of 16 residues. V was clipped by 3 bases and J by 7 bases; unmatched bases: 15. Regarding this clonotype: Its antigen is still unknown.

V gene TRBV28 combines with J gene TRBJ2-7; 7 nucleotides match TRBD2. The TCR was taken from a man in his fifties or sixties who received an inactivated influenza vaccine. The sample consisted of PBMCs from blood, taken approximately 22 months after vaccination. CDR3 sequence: CASSFLEGGPYVEQYF. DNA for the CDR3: TGTGCCAGCAGTTTTTTGGAGGGAGGGCCGTACGTAGAGCAGTACTTC. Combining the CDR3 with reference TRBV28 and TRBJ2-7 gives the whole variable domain DVKVTQSSRYLVKRTGEKVFLECVQDMDHENMFWYRQDPGLGLRLIYFSYDVKMKEKGDIPEGYSVSREKKERFSLILESASTNQTSMYLCASSFLEGGPYVEQYFGPGTRLTVT.